This is a list of T cell receptor beta chains from one sample in a study of control samples from healthy donors and cancer patients. Generated by immunoSEQ multiplex PCR, the TCRdb table keeps only in-frame clones and is missing some. Of 150,000 to 170,000 clones listed, around 96% are singletons. Source material: blood. Receptors originate from a man in his forties in good health. CDR3s include the opening cysteine and the closing phenylalanine or tryptophan. A D gene is named only where the DNA matches it firmly. Expanded clones get a size class; other rows say once, few or many, or leave the size out.

TGTGCCTGGAGCGGACAGGTGGGACGTTCTGAAGCTTTCTTT,CAWSGQVGRSEAFF,TRBJ1-1,once,TRBD1,TRBV30
TGTGCCAGTACCCCGGGGAAAGGGGTTGAAAAACTGTTTTTT,CASTPGKGVEKLFF,TRBJ1-4,-,-,TRBV19
TGCGCCAGCAGCTTCATGGAGAACACTGAAGCTTTCTTT,CASSFMENTEAFF,TRBJ1-1,-,-,TRBV5-1
TGTGCCAGCAGCTTAGGTGGAGGGGATAATGAAAAACTGTTTTTT,CASSLGGGDNEKLFF,TRBJ1-4,-,-,TRBV13
TGTGCCAGCAGGGACAACCTGAACACTGAAGCTTTCTTT,CASRDNLNTEAFF,TRBJ1-1,once,-,TRBV2
TGTGCCAGCAAAAACAGGGCGAACAGCTATGGCTACACCTTC,CASKNRANSYGYTF,TRBJ1-2,-,-,TRBV7-8
TGCGCCAGCAGCCAAGCCAGGTTTAATGAAAAACTGTTTTTT,CASSQARFNEKLFF,TRBJ1-4,-,-,TRBV4-1
TGTGCCAGCACGACGGGACCCAATTCACCCCTCCACTTT,CASTTGPNSPLHF,TRBJ1-6,-,-,TRBV9
TGCGCCAGCAGCCAAGCGGGAGGGAAGCAGTTCTTC,CASSQAGGKQFF,TRBJ2-1,-,TRBD2,TRBV4-1
TGCGCCAGCAGTTCTGGGACTAGCGGGGGGGCAACCTACAATGAGCAGTTCTTC,CASSSGTSGGATYNEQFF,TRBJ2-1,-,TRBD2,TRBV5-1
TGCGCCAGCAGCCTCGACAGCGGGGGGGCTAATACGCAGTATTTT,CASSLDSGGANTQYF,TRBJ2-3,-,TRBD2,TRBV5-1
TGCGCCAGCAGCCAAGTCGTATATCAGGGGACAGATACGCAGTATTTT,CASSQVVYQGTDTQYF,TRBJ2-3,-,-,TRBV4-1
TGTGCCTGGAGTGTGTTAGGCTACGAGCAGTACTTC,CAWSVLGYEQYF,TRBJ2-7,-,-,TRBV30
TGTGCCTGGAGTATTCCGAACACCGGGGAGCTGTTTTTT,CAWSIPNTGELFF,TRBJ2-2,-,-,TRBV30
TGTGCCAGCAGTGAAGGTCCGCGCAGGAATAGCAATCAGCCCCAGCATTTT,CASSEGPRRNSNQPQHF,TRBJ1-5,-,-,TRBV2
TGTGCCAGCCCGTCCTCGGGCACTGGGGAGCTGTTTTTT,CASPSSGTGELFF,TRBJ2-2,-,-,TRBV12-3/TRBV12-4
TGTGCCAGCGCTCGGGCTAGCGGAACAGATACGCAGTATTTT,CASARASGTDTQYF,TRBJ2-3,-,TRBD2,TRBV2
TGTGCCAGCAGCCAAGAATTGGTCCTTGGGGATAACTATGGCTACACCTTC,CASSQELVLGDNYGYTF,TRBJ1-2,-,-,TRBV3-1/TRBV3-2
TGTGCCAGCACCCCCGGGGTTCGTCAGCCCCAGCATTTT,CASTPGVRQPQHF,TRBJ1-5,-,-,TRBV6-2/TRBV6-3
TGTGCCAGCAGTCAATCCGGTATAGCGGGGGTGGGGCAAGAGACCCAGTACTTC,CASSQSGIAGVGQETQYF,TRBJ2-5,-,TRBD2,TRBV6-6
TGCGCCAGCAGCCAAGAAGGCACCTCTGGAAACACCATATATTTT,CASSQEGTSGNTIYF,TRBJ1-3,-,-,TRBV4-3
TGTGCCAGCAGTTTCTCAGGGGGCTATGGCTACACCTTC,CASSFSGGYGYTF,TRBJ1-2,-,TRBD1,TRBV27
TGTGCCAGCAGCCCATCCCTCAGTCAAGAGACCCAGTACTTC,CASSPSLSQETQYF,TRBJ2-5,-,-,TRBV7-2
TGTGCCAGCAGCTTGGGGACATCCAATCAGCCCCAGCATTTT,CASSLGTSNQPQHF,TRBJ1-5,few,-,TRBV5-6
TGTGCCAGCAGCTTGTTGCCCTCTCGACAGGGTTCTGGAAACACCATATATTTT,CASSLLPSRQGSGNTIYF,TRBJ1-3,-,TRBD1,TRBV5-5
TGTGCCAGCAGTTTAGGTGGGGAGGTCTATGGCTACACCTTC,CASSLGGEVYGYTF,TRBJ1-2,-,-,TRBV28
TGTGCCAGTAGTCCGGGGACAGAGAACTATGGCTACACCTTC,CASSPGTENYGYTF,TRBJ1-2,-,TRBD1,TRBV19
TGTGCCAGCAGTACAGAGCCGTCGGCCCGGAATGAGCAGTTCTTC,CASSTEPSARNEQFF,TRBJ2-1,-,-,TRBV4-2
TGTGCCACCAGTGACACCCTCGGGCAGGGATTAAACACCGGGGAGCTGTTTTTT,CATSDTLGQGLNTGELFF,TRBJ2-2,-,-,TRBV24-1
TGTGCCAGCATTTTTGACCACTACAGGGGGTCTGGCTACACCTTC,CASIFDHYRGSGYTF,TRBJ1-2,-,TRBD1,TRBV2
TGTGCCAGCAGCTTAACAGGAGCTAATTCACCCCTCCACTTT,CASSLTGANSPLHF,TRBJ1-6,-,-,TRBV7-2
TGCGCCAGCAGCTTTACGGGACAGGGGATCACCGGGGAGCTGTTTTTT,CASSFTGQGITGELFF,TRBJ2-2,-,TRBD1,TRBV5-1
TGTGCCAGCCAAAAAAAAAGACAGCGAGCTAACTATGGCTACACCTTC,CASQKKRQRANYGYTF,TRBJ1-2,-,-,TRBV27